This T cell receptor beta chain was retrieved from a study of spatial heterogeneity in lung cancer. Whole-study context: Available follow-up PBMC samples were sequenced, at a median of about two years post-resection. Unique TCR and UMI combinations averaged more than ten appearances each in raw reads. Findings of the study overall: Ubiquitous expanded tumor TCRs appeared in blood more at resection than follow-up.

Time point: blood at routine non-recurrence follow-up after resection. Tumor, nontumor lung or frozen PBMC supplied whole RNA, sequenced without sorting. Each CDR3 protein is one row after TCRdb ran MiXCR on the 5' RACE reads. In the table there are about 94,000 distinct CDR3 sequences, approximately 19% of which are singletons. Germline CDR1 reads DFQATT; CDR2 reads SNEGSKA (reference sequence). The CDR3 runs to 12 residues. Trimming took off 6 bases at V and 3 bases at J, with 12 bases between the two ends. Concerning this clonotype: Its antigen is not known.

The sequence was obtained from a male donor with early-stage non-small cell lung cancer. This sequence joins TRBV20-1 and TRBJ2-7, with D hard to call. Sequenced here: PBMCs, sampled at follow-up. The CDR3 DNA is TGCAGTGCGACCGACACATACTACGAGCAGTACTTC. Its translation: CSATDTYYEQYF.